Listed here is a single T cell receptor (beta chain). The sample comes from a study of STAT5B mutations in CD4+ large granular lymphocyte leukemia. Healthy controls were blood donor buffy coats. The CDR3 has 16 residues. Germline V lookup: CDR1 SGHNT, CDR2 YYREEE (reference sequence). The V gene end was trimmed by 1 base and the J gene end by 6 bases; junction bases not matched to a gene: 5. The assay was run at survey level. Assay used: immunoSEQ multiplex PCR; TCRdb lists only in-frame clones, some missing. This repertoire shows about 30,000 clones, roughly three quarters found once; its top ten account for 2.1%.

The sequence was obtained from a human donor in good health. The source material was CD4+ T cells from blood buffy coats. The V gene is TRBV5-4, the J gene TRBJ1-6, with 9 bases that match TRBD1. The CDR3 DNA sequence: TGTGCCAGCAGCTTGAGCCGACAGGGGGGTAATTCACCCCTCCACTTT. Amino acid sequence: CASSLSRQGGNSPLHF.